This T cell receptor beta chain was recorded in a study of neurological immune-mediated disorders. Study conclusions and caveats: Private repertoires in all groups were suggested by the absence of shared CDR3 amino acid sequences among expanded clones across subjects.

The V gene's germline CDR1 is SGHRS and CDR2 YFSETQ. CDR3 length: 15 residues. After removal of 0 bases from V and 6 bases from J, the junction contained 3 bases not matched to a gene. TCRdb reprocessed the 5' RACE reads via MiXCR and lists one record per CDR3 protein. The data contain under 70,000 distinct CDR3 sequences, around 24% of them singletons. A few counts support this clonotype. Its antigen remains unknown. Time point specified: technical triplicate 2. The TCR originated in a man in his 60s with HTLV-1-associated myelopathy (HAM/TSP). The source material was PBMCs. The V and J genes are TRBV5-1 and TRBJ2-1; 10 bases fit TRBD2. The CDR3 protein is CASSLALAGVNEQFF. In nucleotides, the CDR3 is TGCGCCAGCAGCTTGGCGCTAGCGGGAGTCAATGAGCAGTTCTTC.